The 8 T cell receptor beta chains given below trace back to one sample, sequenced in a study of vaccination and CD4 T cells after COVID-19. No antigen has been assigned to these receptors. Sequencing of the DNA from cultured CD4+ T cells was carried out with the Oncomine TCR Beta short-read assay. TCRdb re-called the PCR reads through MiXCR, storing one row per CDR3 protein. Among approximately 9,300 distinct CDR3 sequences listed, over 45% were seen once. Sample treatment: roughly ten-day PBMC culture with coronavirus spike peptide pools or control peptides (ViraFEST assay). The sequenced sample was CD4+ T cells from blood, cultured in vitro. The receptors derive from a human donor who had recovered from COVID-19.

The genes are TRBV20-1 and TRBJ2-1, with TRBD2 matching 8 bases. V gave up 5 bases and J gave up 4 bases; unmatched junction bases: 10. The length of the CDR3 is 15 residues. Germline values: CDR1 DFQATT, CDR2 SNEGSKA (reference sequence). For the CDR3, the DNA is TGCAGTGCTCCTTGGTCCGGGGGGGTATACAATGAGCAGTTCTTC. This codes for CSAPWSGGVYNEQFF.

The rearrangement uses TRBV24-1 and TRBJ1-5; unclear D gene. Germline lookup yields CDR1 KGHDR and CDR2 SFDVKD. The V end lost 3 bases, the J end lost 5 bases, and 10 bases lay between the germline ends. There are 14 residues in the CDR3. CDR3 region: CATSDTHGDQPQHF. The CDR3 DNA is TGTGCCACCAGTGATACCCACGGTGATCAGCCCCAGCATTTT.

The chain employs TRBV6-1 and TRBJ2-7; TRBD2 might be the D (5 bases). The CDR3 loop spans 14 amino acids. Trimming removed 6 bases at V and 7 bases at J, with 19 bases between. CDR1 MNHNS and CDR2 SASEGT come from the germline V gene. The CDR3 bases are TGTGCCAGCAGAACCCCCTTGGAGTCGGGAGAGCAGTACTTC. This gives the protein CASRTPLESGEQYF.

The V gene is TRBV14, the J gene TRBJ1-3; 7 bases fit TRBD1. V was pared by 0 bases and J by 0 bases, with 8 bases of the junction left unmatched. The germline V gene encodes CDR1 SGHDN and CDR2 FVKESK. The CDR3 has 18 residues. CDR3 residues: CASSQDPPTGRSGNTIYF. The CDR3 DNA is TGTGCCAGCAGCCAAGATCCCCCGACAGGGCGCTCTGGAAACACCATATATTTT.

CDR3 loop: CASSPPRKTQYF. The CDR3 DNA reads as TGTGCCAGCAGCCCTCCACGGAAGACCCAGTACTTC. The V call is TRBV6-2 or TRBV6-3, the J call TRBJ2-5, with unresolved D. The length of the CDR3 is 12 residues. Between the trimmed V and J ends, which lost 6 bases and 6 bases, there was a span of 11 bases. Germline lookup yields CDR1 MNHEY and CDR2 SVGEGT.

This clonotype has only a few counts. This chain uses TRBV27 with TRBJ1-5; maybe TRBD1 (5 bases). V lost 8 bases and J 4 bases, leaving 18 bases between the germline ends. CDR1 and CDR2 (germline): MNHEY, SMNVEV (reference sequence). This CDR3 is built from 15 residues. CDR3 coding DNA: TGTGCCAGCCCCCTGCGGGGGACTAAAAATCAGCCCCAGCATTTT. This encodes CASPLRGTKNQPQHF.

The V gene is TRBV24-1, the J gene TRBJ2-3; the D gene is possibly TRBD1 (6 bases). Germline V gene lookup returns CDR1 KGHDR and CDR2 SFDVKD. V lost 3 bases, J lost 0 bases, and 12 bases lay in between. The length of the CDR3 is 16 residues. Here the CDR3 DNA reads TGTGCCACCAGTGATACCAGGGGCGGTAGCACAGATACGCAGTATTTT. As protein: CATSDTRGGSTDTQYF.

This chain connects TRBV5-1 to TRBJ2-3, with D possibly being TRBD1 or TRBD2 (6 bases each). The germline V and J ends were trimmed by 0 bases and 5 bases, with 19 bases remaining between them. The CDR3 spans 17 residues. CDR1 is SGHRS, CDR2 YFSETQ, per germline. The CDR3 here is CASSLGGGRGAKDTQYF. CDR3 in DNA: TGCGCCAGCAGCTTGGGTGGGGGAAGGGGGGCCAAAGATACGCAGTATTTT.